Below, 15 T cell receptor beta chains from the same sample are listed, as sequenced in a study of CXCR3-negative and CXCR3-positive naive CD8 T cells. UMI-tagged TRB cDNA libraries were built via 5' RACE. After re-calling the 5' RACE reads, TCRdb lists one entry per CDR3 protein, DNA absent. The listing records about 82,000 distinct CDR3 sequences. Sequenced material: naive CXCR3- CD8+ T cells from blood. The sample's subset: CD45RO-CCR7+CD27+CD95- naive CD8+ T cells lacking CXCR3 (TNR3-). Every receptor here comes from a human donor in good health. Some clones in this sample may be carry-over from other donors' samples.

The rearrangement uses TRBV4-2 and TRBJ1-1; as DNA is missing, the TRBD1 call by TCRdb cannot be tested. This CDR3 is built from 16 residues. CDR1 is LGHNA, CDR2 YNFKEQ, per germline. CDR3 sequence reads: CASSANIGVMNTEAFF.

The chain carries TRBV20-1 and TRBJ1-6; TCRdb returns TRBD1, unconfirmable since there is no DNA. Germline CDR1 and CDR2: DFQATT and SNEGSKA (reference sequence). This CDR3 is 15 amino acids long. The CDR3 loop reads CSARDQPGGVSPLHF.

V and J are TRBV29-1 and TRBJ2-5; the TCRdb call, TRBD1, lacks DNA for checking. The length of the CDR3 is 15 residues. The germline V gene encodes CDR1 SQVTM and CDR2 ANQGSEA. CDR3 in amino acids: CSVQERGIRGETQYF.

V is TRBV5-6 and J is TRBJ2-1; the D gene TCRdb calls, TRBD1, cannot be checked with no DNA. Germline lookup yields CDR1 SGHDT and CDR2 YYEEEE. The CDR3 consists of 12 residues. The CDR3 protein is CASSTGGSLQFF.

V and J are TRBV5-1 and TRBJ1-3; the D call of TRBD1 rests on TCRdb alone, since no DNA is present to check it. Per germline, CDR1 SGHRS and CDR2 YFSETQ. This CDR3 is 15 amino acids long. The CDR3 is CASAPRESSGNTIYF. Filled out from reference TRBV5-1 and TRBJ1-3, the complete variable domain reads KAGVTQTPRYLIKTRGQQVTLSCSPISGHRSVSWYQQTPGQGLQFLFEYFSETQRNKGNFPGRFSGRQFSNSRSEMNVSTLELGDSALYLCASAPRESSGNTIYFGEGSWLTVV.

The chain is built from TRBV5-1 and TRBJ2-1; TCRdb outputs TRBD1, but without DNA this stays unchecked. CDR3 length: 15 residues. Germline loops: CDR1 SGHRS, CDR2 YFSETQ. CDR3 in amino acids: CASSLVGGNYNEQFF.

V and J are TRBV12-3 or TRBV12-4 and TRBJ2-7; TCRdb selects TRBD2, and the lack of DNA leaves this call unchecked. The CDR3 length is 13 residues. The CDR3 is CASRQGLPYEQYF.

J is TRBJ1-1 and V is TRBV7-2; TCRdb lists TRBD1, though no DNA is available to test this call. In germline, CDR1 is SGHTA, CDR2 FQGNSA. The CDR3 runs to 17 residues. The CDR3: CASSLEGTFGRNTEAFF.

The J gene is TRBJ2-5, the V gene TRBV13; the D call from TCRdb, TRBD1, cannot be confirmed without DNA. CDR3 length: 13 amino acids. Germline CDR1 PRHDT, CDR2 FYEKMQ (reference sequence). This CDR3 reads CASSYRDARTQYF.

V and J are TRBV28 and TRBJ2-7; without DNA, the TCRdb call of TRBD1 cannot be checked. This CDR3 contains 17 residues. From germline, CDR1 is MDHEN and CDR2 SYDVKM. CDR3 amino acids: CASSPGWATGRVYEQYF.

Considering frequency, this clonotype is medium-sized. The genes are TRBV11-3 and TRBJ2-2; TCRdb calls TRBD1, which cannot be checked without DNA. CDR3 length: 11 residues. Per germline, CDR1 SGHNT and CDR2 YENEEA. CDR3 sequence: CASGTGRELFF.

This chain uses TRBV20-1 with TRBJ2-7; the TCRdb D gene call, TRBD1, has no DNA to confirm it. Germline CDR1 reads DFQATT; CDR2 reads SNEGSKA (reference sequence). This CDR3 is built from 14 residues. The CDR3 loop is CSAYPPDRGYEQYF.

The chain combines TRBV6-2 or TRBV6-3 with TRBJ2-1; the TCRdb call, TRBD1, lacks DNA for checking. In germline, CDR1 is MNHEY, CDR2 SVGEGT. This CDR3 contains 14 residues. CDR3: CASSYPGRYNEQFF.

The chain carries TRBV2 and TRBJ2-4; the D gene TCRdb calls, TRBD1, cannot be checked with no DNA. The CDR3 is 17 amino acids. CDR1 and CDR2 (germline): SNHLY, FYNNEI. CDR3 residues: CASSEAHRAESKNIQYF.

The rearrangement links TRBV20-1 to TRBJ1-1. The CDR3 extends over 11 amino acids. Germline-derived CDR1 and CDR2 are DFQATT and SNEGSKA (reference sequence). CDR3 amino acids: CSAIRGTEAFF.